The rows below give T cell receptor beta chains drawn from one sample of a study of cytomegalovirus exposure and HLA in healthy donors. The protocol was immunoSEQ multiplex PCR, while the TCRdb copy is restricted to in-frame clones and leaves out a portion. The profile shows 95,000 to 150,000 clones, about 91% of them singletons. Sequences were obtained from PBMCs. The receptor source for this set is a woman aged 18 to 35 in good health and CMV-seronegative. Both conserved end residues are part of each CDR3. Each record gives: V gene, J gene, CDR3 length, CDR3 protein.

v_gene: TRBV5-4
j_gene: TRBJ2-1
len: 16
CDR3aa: CASSLTSGEGGNEQFF

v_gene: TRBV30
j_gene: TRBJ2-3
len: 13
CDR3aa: CAWTASGTDTQYF

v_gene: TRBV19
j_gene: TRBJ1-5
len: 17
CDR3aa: CASAGTGDLYSNQPQHF

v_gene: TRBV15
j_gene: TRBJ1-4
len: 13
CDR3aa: CATQPGSNEKLFF

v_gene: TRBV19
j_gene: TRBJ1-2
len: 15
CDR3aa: CASSIAGEGNYGYTF

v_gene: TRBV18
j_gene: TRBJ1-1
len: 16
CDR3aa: CASSPRLQDPYTEAFF

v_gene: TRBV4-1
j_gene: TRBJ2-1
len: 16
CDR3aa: CASSQDLSSGRDEQFF

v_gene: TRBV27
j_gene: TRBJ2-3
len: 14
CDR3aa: CASRQAGATDTQYF

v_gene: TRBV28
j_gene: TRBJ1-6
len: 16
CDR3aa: CASSLWGSSYNSPLHF

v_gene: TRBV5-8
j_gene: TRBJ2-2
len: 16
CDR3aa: CASSLILASNSGELFF

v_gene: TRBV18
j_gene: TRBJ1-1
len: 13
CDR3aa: CASSPQGYTEAFF

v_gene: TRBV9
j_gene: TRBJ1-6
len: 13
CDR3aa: CASSVTVTSPLHF

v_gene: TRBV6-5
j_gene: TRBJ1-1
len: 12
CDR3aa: CASSHGQIEAFF

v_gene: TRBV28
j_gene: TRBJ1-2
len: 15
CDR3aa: CASSWRVTGDDGYTF

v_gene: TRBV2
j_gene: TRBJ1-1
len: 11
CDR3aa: CASREGAEAFF

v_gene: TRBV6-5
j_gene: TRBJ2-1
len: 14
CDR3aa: CASSSRTGYNEQFF

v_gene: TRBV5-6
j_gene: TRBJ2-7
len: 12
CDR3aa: CASSLMVREQYF

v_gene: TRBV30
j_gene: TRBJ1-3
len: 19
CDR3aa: CAWSVLSPGAGSSGNTIYF

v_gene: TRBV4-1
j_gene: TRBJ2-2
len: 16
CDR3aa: CASSHTGGDLIGELFF

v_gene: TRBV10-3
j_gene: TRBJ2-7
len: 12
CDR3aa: CAISAGSYEQYF